The 28 T cell receptor beta chains reported below all come from one sample, sequenced in a study of blood T cells in healthy people across ages. A sample-barcoded 5' primer and a J-beta primer mix were used in a second PCR of roughly 7 to 11 cycles. TCRdb recomputed calls from the 5' RACE reads with MiXCR, one row per CDR3 protein. The sample carries under 850,000 distinct CDR3 sequences, 35% to 40% recorded once. Input material: blood. The source of these receptors is a man younger than 35 in good health.

About this clonotype: An end of the junction does not agree with germline; a read error may underlie this. The rearrangement joins TRBV14 to TRBJ1-4, with a tentative D call TRBD1 (6 bases). Germline V gives CDR1 SGHDN, CDR2 FVKESK. The length of the CDR3 is 14 residues. The CDR3 loop is CASSPDSGFGKLLF. The DNA for the CDR3 is TGTGCCAGCAGCCCGGACAGCGGATTCGGAAAACTGCTTTTT.

This chain joins TRBV3-1 and TRBJ2-3; TRBD2 might be the D (5 bases). Between the trimmed V and J ends, which lost 1 base and 6 bases, there was a span of 17 bases. Germline lookup yields CDR1 LGHDT and CDR2 YNNKEL (reference sequence). CDR3 size: 16 residues. The CDR3 loop reads CASSQVDGIPADTQYF. The CDR3 coding sequence is TGTGCCAGCAGCCAAGTAGACGGGATCCCCGCGGATACGCAGTATTTT.

The chain joins TRBV7-8 to TRBJ2-2; 7 bases are shared with TRBD1. CDR1 is SGHVS, CDR2 FQNEAQ, per germline. The junction had 3 bases not matched to a gene; V was cut back by 7 bases and J by 1 base. CDR3 size: 14 residues. This CDR3 is CASKGARNTGELFF. CDR3 nucleotides: TGTGCCAGCAAGGGGGCAAGGAACACCGGGGAGCTGTTTTTT.

The V and J genes are TRBV28 and TRBJ2-5, with D tentatively TRBD2 (5 bases). Trimming left V 7 bases short and J 2 bases short, with 11 bases between. Germline loops: CDR1 MDHEN, CDR2 SYDVKM. The CDR3 is 13 amino acids. The chain's CDR3 is CASTRSGQETQYF. The CDR3 DNA sequence: TGTGCCAGCACCCGATCGGGGCAAGAGACCCAGTACTTC.

This clonotype appeared a few times. This sequence joins TRBV2 and TRBJ2-4; D is unresolved. Trimming took off 3 bases at V and 8 bases at J, with 5 bases between the two ends. This CDR3 has 11 amino acids. Germline V CDR1 and CDR2: SNHLY, FYNNEI. The CDR3 reads CASSEGYIQYF. Written as DNA, the CDR3 is TGTGCCAGCAGTGAGGGGTACATTCAGTACTTC.

This rearrangement joins TRBV20-1 to TRBJ2-5; 11 bases map to TRBD1. This CDR3 contains 14 residues. The ends lost 2 bases at V and 3 bases at J; junction bases unmatched: 2. CDR1 is DFQATT and CDR2 is SNEGSKA in the germline V gene (reference sequence). The CDR3 DNA reads TGCAGTGCTAGAAAGGGACAGGGGGAAGAGACCCAGTACTTC. Its protein product is CSARKGQGEETQYF.

The V call is TRBV29-1, the J call TRBJ1-1, with 8 bases fitting TRBD1. CDR3 length equals 11 residues. CDR1 and CDR2 from the germline V gene are SQVTM and ANQGSEA. CDR3 in DNA: TGCACCACGACAGGGGTAACTGAAGCTTTCTTT. It specifies CTTTGVTEAFF.

This clonotype was seen a handful of times. Given a much more abundant clone one base away, this may be a read error. The V and J genes are TRBV12-3 or TRBV12-4 and TRBJ2-7, with 13 nucleotides matching TRBD2. Trimming cost V 7 bases and J 7 bases; bases outside gene matches: 10. CDR3 length equals 15 residues. CDR3 nucleotide sequence: TGTGCCAGCACCCTGGGACTAGCGGGGAACAATGAGCAGTACTTC. Translation gives CASTLGLAGNNEQYF.

This clonotype was recorded at least ten times. V usage is TRBV2 and J usage is TRBJ2-1, with D possibly TRBD1 on 6 matching bases. V lost 4 bases and J lost 8, with 15 bases in between. Germline loops: CDR1 SNHLY, CDR2 FYNNEI. The CDR3 totals 14 residues. CDR3 loop: CASSGTGIWDEQFF. The CDR3, as DNA: TGTGCCAGCAGTGGTACAGGGATTTGGGATGAGCAGTTCTTC.

This clonotype has more than one count but fewer than ten. J is TRBJ2-2 and V is TRBV7-2; D may correspond to TRBD1 or TRBD2 (5 bases each). This CDR3 comprises 13 residues. Trimming took off 0 bases at V and 7 bases at J, with 6 bases between the two ends. Germline CDR1 is SGHTA and CDR2 is FQGNSA. This chain's CDR3 is CASSLAGDGELFF. CDR3 nucleotide sequence: TGTGCCAGCAGCTTAGCGGGGGACGGGGAGCTGTTTTTT.

The rearrangement joins TRBV4-1 to TRBJ2-5; D gene ambiguous. The CDR3 totals 14 residues. Germline assignment: CDR1 MGHRA and CDR2 YSYEKL. V lost 2 bases and J 5 bases, leaving 12 bases between the germline ends. The CDR3 loop is CASSQSGYVETQYF. In nucleotides, the CDR3 is TGCGCCAGCAGCCAATCAGGTTATGTGGAGACCCAGTACTTC.

Comments on this clonotype: Its ends do not fully match the called genes, so a read error is possible. This chain links TRBV2 with TRBJ1-5; D not certain. The length of the CDR3 is 14 residues. Per germline, CDR1 SNHLY and CDR2 FYNNEI. The CDR3 region has the DNA TGTGCCAGCAGTGAAGCGCGGAGCAGTCAGCCCCAGCATTTT. Amino acids: CASSEARSSQPQHF.

This clonotype was detected only a few times. The J gene is TRBJ2-3, the V gene TRBV7-9; D not resolved. V shed 5 bases and J shed 6 bases, with 24 bases lying between them. CDR1 is SEHNR, CDR2 FQNEAQ, per germline (reference sequence). There are 17 residues in the CDR3. CDR3 nucleotide sequence: TGTGCCAGCAGCCCCCAACTCGGCAGCACAAGGGCCGATACGCAGTATTTT. This codes for CASSPQLGSTRADTQYF. Complete variable domain (other parts from reference TRBV7-9 and TRBJ2-3): DTGVSQNPRHKITKRGQNVTFRCDPISEHNRLYWYRQTLGQGPEFLTYFQNEAQLEKSRLLSDRFSAERPKGSFSTLEIQRTEQGDSAMYLCASSPQLGSTRADTQYFGPGTRLTVL.

This clonotype has more than one count but fewer than ten. The chain is built from TRBV12-3 or TRBV12-4 and TRBJ2-3; 9 positions match TRBD2. J was trimmed by 2 bases and V by 6 bases; bases with no gene match: 6. The CDR3 sequence is 15 residues long. CDR3 residues: CASRLAGTNTDTQYF. The CDR3 DNA reads TGTGCCAGCAGGCTAGCGGGGACGAACACAGATACGCAGTATTTT.

Worth noting for this clonotype: Mismatch with germline at one junction end may stem from a read error. The chain couples TRBV29-1 to TRBJ1-4; D unresolved. The CDR3 covers 13 residues. Germline CDR1 reads SQVTM; CDR2 reads ANQGSEA. The DNA of the CDR3 is TGCGGCGTTGAAGTTACCGGTAATGAAAAACTGTTTTTT. It codes for CGVEVTGNEKLFF.

This chain joins TRBV7-8 and TRBJ2-5; 7 bases align to TRBD2. Unmatched junction bases numbered 11, after V lost 5 bases and J lost 11 bases. This CDR3 spans 13 amino acids. The germline CDR1 and CDR2 sequences are SGHVS and FQNEAQ. CDR3 sequence: CASSTWDYQEQYF. The CDR3 bases are TGTGCCAGCAGCACCTGGGACTACCAGGAGCAGTACTTC.

The V and J genes are TRBV5-6 and TRBJ2-7; D is uncertain. This CDR3 region has 11 residues. V shed 1 base and J shed 7 bases, with 6 bases lying between them. CDR1 and CDR2 from the germline V gene are SGHDT and YYEEEE. The CDR3: CASSLRQEQYF. The DNA for the CDR3 is TGTGCCAGCAGCTTGAGGCAGGAGCAGTACTTC. Based on the CDR3 plus reference TRBV5-6 and TRBJ2-7, the full variable domain is DAGVTQSPTHLIKTRGQQVTLRCSPKSGHDTVSWYQQALGQGPQFIFQYYEEEERQRGNFPDRFSGHQFPNYSSELNVNALLLGDSALYLCASSLRQEQYFGPGTRLTVT.

The rearrangement uses TRBV5-1 and TRBJ2-5; possibly TRBD1 for D (5 bases). The last part of the DNA fits TRBJ2-4 better; the J call may be wrong. This CDR3 has 13 residues. The germline V gene has CDR1 SGHRS and CDR2 YFSETQ. The CDR3 loop reads CASSVGQVDIQYF. Written as DNA, the CDR3 is TGCGCCAGCAGCGTGGGGCAAGTCGACATTCAGTACTTC.

This clonotype occurred many times. The chain combines TRBV20-1 with TRBJ1-1; tentative D call: TRBD1 (5 bases). Germline assignment: CDR1 DFQATT and CDR2 SNEGSKA (reference sequence). The CDR3 totals 12 residues. As DNA, the CDR3 is TGCAGCGCCCGTAGGGGGAACACTGAAGCTTTCTTT. The encoded protein is CSARRGNTEAFF.

This rearrangement joins TRBV2 to TRBJ2-1; TRBD2 aligns across 13 bases. Germline loops: CDR1 SNHLY, CDR2 FYNNEI. V gave up 4 bases and J gave up 4 bases; unmatched junction bases: 4. The CDR3 length is 16 residues. The CDR3 DNA reads TGTGCCAGCAGTGGACCGGGACTAGCGGGGTACAATGAGCAGTTCTTC. Its translation: CASSGPGLAGYNEQFF.

This clonotype was seen a handful of times. The chain joins TRBV5-5 to TRBJ1-2; tentative D call: TRBD1 (6 bases). Germline lookup yields CDR1 SGHKS and CDR2 YYEKEE (reference sequence). Trimming pared 3 bases from V and 0 bases from J, leaving 9 bases between. The CDR3 covers 14 residues. CDR3 in DNA: TGTGCCAGCAGCTGGGACAAGTCTAACTATGGCTACACCTTC. It specifies CASSWDKSNYGYTF.

The chain is built from TRBV29-1 and TRBJ1-2, with D uncertain. V lost 2 bases to trimming and J lost 8 bases, with 6 bases between them. The CDR3 totals 10 residues. From germline, CDR1 is SQVTM and CDR2 ANQGSEA. The CDR3 DNA reads TGCAGCGTTGAAACGCCCGGCTACACCTTC. Residues: CSVETPGYTF.

This clonotype was counted ten times or more. This rearrangement joins TRBV4-1 to TRBJ2-7, with D possibly being TRBD1 (6 bases). The CDR3 extends over 15 amino acids. Trimming stripped 2 bases from V and 2 bases from J, with 13 bases between. In germline, CDR1 is MGHRA, CDR2 YSYEKL. In DNA form, the CDR3 reads TGCGCCAGCAGCCAACAGTGGGACATAGCCTACGAGCAGTACTTC. Translated, it gives CASSQQWDIAYEQYF.

The V call is TRBV4-3, the J call TRBJ2-7, with D possibly TRBD2 on 5 matching bases. CDR1 and CDR2 (germline): LGHNA, YSLEER. The CDR3 has 15 amino acids. Between the trimmed V and J ends, which lost 0 bases and 0 bases, there was a span of 9 bases. The DNA of the CDR3 is TGCGCCAGCAGCCAAGAGCCTGGGAGCTCCTACGAGCAGTACTTC. It encodes CASSQEPGSSYEQYF.

This clonotype was detected ten times or more. This chain connects TRBV27 to TRBJ2-1; no clear D. The CDR3 length is 13 residues. In germline, CDR1 is MNHEY, CDR2 SMNVEV (reference sequence). V dropped 11 bases and J dropped 4 bases, with 15 bases sitting between them. CDR3 DNA sequence: TGTGCCTCAGCCCCCGGGCGTTACAATGAGCAGTTCTTC. This encodes CASAPGRYNEQFF.

The CDR3 coding sequence is TGCGCCAGCAGCCCAGGGGACCTCCGAGGGGTCAATGAGCAGTTCTTC. The encoded protein is CASSPGDLRGVNEQFF. The chain carries TRBV4-3 and TRBJ2-1; possibly TRBD1 for D (6 bases). The CDR3 sequence is 16 residues long. V lost 4 bases and J 6 bases, leaving 19 bases between the germline ends. The germline V gene encodes CDR1 LGHNA and CDR2 YSLEER.

The rearrangement links TRBV12-3 or TRBV12-4 to TRBJ2-5; maybe TRBD1 (6 bases). This CDR3 is built from 14 residues. The germline V and J ends were trimmed by 7 bases and 5 bases, with 17 bases remaining between them. CDR3 loop: CASTLGTFRETQYF. Here the CDR3 DNA reads TGTGCCAGCACTCTAGGGACATTCCGGGAGACCCAGTACTTC.

The chain recombines TRBV5-1 with TRBJ2-7; no firm D call. Trimming shortened V by 1 base and J by 7 bases, and 18 bases separated the two germline ends. Per the germline V gene, CDR1 is SGHRS and CDR2 is YFSETQ. This CDR3 is built from 15 residues. CDR3 sequence (DNA): TGCGCCAGCAGCTTGCGGACCGAGGCCTACAATGAGCAGTACTTC. The encoded protein is CASSLRTEAYNEQYF.